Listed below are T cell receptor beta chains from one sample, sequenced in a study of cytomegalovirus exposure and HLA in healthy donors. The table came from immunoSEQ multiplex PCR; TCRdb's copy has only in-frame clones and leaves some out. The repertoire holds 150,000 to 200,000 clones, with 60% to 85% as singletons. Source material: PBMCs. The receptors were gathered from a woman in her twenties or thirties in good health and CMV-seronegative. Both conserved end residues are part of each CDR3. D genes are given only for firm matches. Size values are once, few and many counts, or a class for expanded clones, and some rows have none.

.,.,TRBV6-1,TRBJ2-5,TGTGCCAGCAGTCCCGGCGGGGGCGGGGAGACCCAGTACTTC,CASSPGGGGETQYF
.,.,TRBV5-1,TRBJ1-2,TGCGCCAGCAGCCAAGACAGTAACTATGGCTACACCTTC,CASSQDSNYGYTF
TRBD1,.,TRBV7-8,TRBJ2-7,TGTGCCAGCAGCTTAAGGGACAGGGACTACGAGCAGTACTTC,CASSLRDRDYEQYF
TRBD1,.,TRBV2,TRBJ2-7,TGTGCCAGCAGTGATTCACAGGGGGCGCGATCTGACTACGAGCAGTACTTC,CASSDSQGARSDYEQYF
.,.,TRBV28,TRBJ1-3,TGTGCCAGCAGTTTCAGGGAAGACACCATATATTTT,CASSFREDTIYF
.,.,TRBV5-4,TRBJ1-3,TGTGCCAGCAGCTTCAGTCCCGCCGCCTCTGGAAACACCATATATTTT,CASSFSPAASGNTIYF
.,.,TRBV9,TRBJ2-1,TGTGCCAGCAGCGTAGACCACTCCAATGAGCAGTTCTTC,CASSVDHSNEQFF
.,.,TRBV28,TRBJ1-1,TGTGCCAGCAGGAGACAGGTCGCCACTGAAGCTTTCTTT,CASRRQVATEAFF
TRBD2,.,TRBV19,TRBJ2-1,TGTGCCAGTAGTATAGATCCAGGACTAGCGGGGGGTTATCACAATGAGCAGTTCTTC,CASSIDPGLAGGYHNEQFF
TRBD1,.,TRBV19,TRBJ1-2,TGTGCCAGTAGCCTTCGGACAGGGCAGCGTAACTATGGCTACACCTTC,CASSLRTGQRNYGYTF
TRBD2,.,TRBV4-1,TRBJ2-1,TGCGCCAGCAGCCAACTAGCGGGGCTGTACAATGAGCAGTTCTTC,CASSQLAGLYNEQFF
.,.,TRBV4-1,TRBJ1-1,TGCGCCAGCAGCCAAGATATCAACACTGAAGCTTTCTTT,CASSQDINTEAFF
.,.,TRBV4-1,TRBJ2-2,TGCGCCAGCAGCCATCCAGCCGGGGAGCTGTTTTTT,CASSHPAGELFF
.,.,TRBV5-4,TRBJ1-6,TGTGCCAGCGCCGACGGGAGCTCCTATAATTCACCCCTCCACTTT,CASADGSSYNSPLHF
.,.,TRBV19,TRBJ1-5,TGTGCCAGTAGGAGGGGAGGGGATCAGCCCCAGCATTTT,CASRRGGDQPQHF
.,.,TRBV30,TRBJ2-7,TGTGCCTGGACGCCCAGCTCCTACGAGCAGTACTTC,CAWTPSSYEQYF
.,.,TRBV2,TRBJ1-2,TGTGCCAGCACCAGGGATAACTATGGCTACACCTTC,CASTRDNYGYTF
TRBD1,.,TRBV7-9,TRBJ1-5,TGTGCCAGCAGCCCCCCAGGGGGTGGGCAGCCCCAGCATTTT,CASSPPGGGQPQHF
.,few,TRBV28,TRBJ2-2,TGTGCCAGCAGTCCTCGCGGGGGCGCGTTTAACGGGGAGCTGTTTTTT,CASSPRGGAFNGELFF
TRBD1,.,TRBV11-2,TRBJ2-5,TGTGCCAGCAGCTTAGTTGGCCCGACAGGGTATGCAGAGACCCAGTACTTC,CASSLVGPTGYAETQYF
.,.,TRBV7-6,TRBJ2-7,TGTGCCAGCAGCTTACAGGGAAGCTCCTACGAGCAGTACTTC,CASSLQGSSYEQYF
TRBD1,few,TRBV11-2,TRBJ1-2,TGTGCCAGCAGCTTACCCGGGACAGGGGGTGGATATGGCTACACCTTC,CASSLPGTGGGYGYTF
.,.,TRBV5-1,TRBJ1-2,TGCGCCAGCAGCTTGGACAGCCCCTATGGCTACACCTTC,CASSLDSPYGYTF
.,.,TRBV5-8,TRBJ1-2,TGTGCCAGCAGCTTCAGAGGGAGGCATGGCTACACCTTC,CASSFRGRHGYTF
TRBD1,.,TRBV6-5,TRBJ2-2,TGTGCCAGCAGTTCGGGACAGGGAACCGGGGAGCTGTTTTTT,CASSSGQGTGELFF
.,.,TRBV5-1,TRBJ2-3,TGCGCCAGCAGCTTGGCCCGGGACAAACCAATTACAGAACACACAGATACGCAGTATTTT,CASSLARDKPITEHTDTQYF
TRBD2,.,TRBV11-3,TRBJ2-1,TGTGCCAGCAGCGCAACACTAGCGGGGGGTTACAATGAGCAGTTCTTC,CASSATLAGGYNEQFF
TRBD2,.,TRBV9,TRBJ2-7,TGTGCCAGCAGCGCGAGCGGGAACTCCTACGAGCAGTACTTC,CASSASGNSYEQYF
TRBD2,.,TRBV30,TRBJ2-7,TGTGCCTGGAGTTTTTCGGGACTAGCGACCAACTACGAGCAGTACTTC,CAWSFSGLATNYEQYF
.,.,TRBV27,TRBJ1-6,TGTGCCAGCAGTTCCCAGGTCGGTTCACCCCTCCACTTT,CASSSQVGSPLHF
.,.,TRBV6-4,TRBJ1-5,TGTGCCAGCAGTGACTCAGGAGGTCAGCCCCAGCATTTT,CASSDSGGQPQHF
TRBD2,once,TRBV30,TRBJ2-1,TGTGCCTGGAGTGTCGTTGCGGCGTCGAGCGGGGGATCCTACAATGAGCAGTTCTTC,CAWSVVAASSGGSYNEQFF
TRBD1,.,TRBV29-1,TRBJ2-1,TGCAGCGGCCTCAGGGGGCTCTATGAGCAGTTCTTC,CSGLRGLYEQFF
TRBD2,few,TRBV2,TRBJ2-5,TGTGCCAGCAGGGCGACTAGCGGGCAAGAGACCCAGTACTTC,CASRATSGQETQYF
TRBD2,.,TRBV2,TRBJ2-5,TGTGCCAGCAGTGAGACTAGCGGGGGGGCTGGAAAGGAAGAGACCCAGTACTTC,CASSETSGGAGKEETQYF
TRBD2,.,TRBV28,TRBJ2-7,TGTGCCAGCATTCCGCGGGGGATCAACGAGCAGTACTTC,CASIPRGINEQYF
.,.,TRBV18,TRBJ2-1,TGTGCCAGCTCACCCTCCCTGGTGGCCGATGAGCAGTTCTTC,CASSPSLVADEQFF
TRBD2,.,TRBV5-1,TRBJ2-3,TGCGCCAGCAGCTTGAGTACTAGCGGGGGGGGAAAGTTGGCGTATTTT,CASSLSTSGGGKLAYF
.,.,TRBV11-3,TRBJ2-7,TGTGCCAGCAGCCGCGGACAGACCTACGAGCAGTACTTC,CASSRGQTYEQYF
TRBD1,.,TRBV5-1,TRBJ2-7,TGCGCCAGCAGCATCTCCGGGACAGGTATCTACGAGCAGTACTTC,CASSISGTGIYEQYF
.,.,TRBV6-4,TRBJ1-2,TGTGCCAGCAGTGACTATGGGGAGGGACGTGTTGGCTACACCTTC,CASSDYGEGRVGYTF
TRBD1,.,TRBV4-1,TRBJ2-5,TGCGCCAGCAGCCAATCTCAGGGGGCCATACAAGAGACCCAGTACTTC,CASSQSQGAIQETQYF
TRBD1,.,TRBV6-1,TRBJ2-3,TGTGCCAGCAGTGTCAACAGGGGGCTCATAGCAGATACGCAGTATTTT,CASSVNRGLIADTQYF
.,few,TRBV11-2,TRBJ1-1,TGTGCCAGCAGCTTAGGGACAGACACTGAAGCTTTCTTT,CASSLGTDTEAFF
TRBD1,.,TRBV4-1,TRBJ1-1,TGCGCCAGCAGCCACAGGACAGGGGGCCGGAACACTGAAGCTTTCTTT,CASSHRTGGRNTEAFF
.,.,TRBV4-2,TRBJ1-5,TGTGCCAGCAGCCAAGCTGAGGGGCCCCAGCATTTT,CASSQAEGPQHF
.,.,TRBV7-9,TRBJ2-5,TGTGCCAGCAGCCCCAAAGAGACCCAGTACTTC,CASSPKETQYF
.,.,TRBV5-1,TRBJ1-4,TGCGCCAGCAGCTTGGTAGGGGCCGCCGGGAATGAAAAACTGTTTTTT,CASSLVGAAGNEKLFF
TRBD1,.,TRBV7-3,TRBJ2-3,TGTGCCAGCAGCCCGGACAGGCTCACAGATACGCAGTATTTT,CASSPDRLTDTQYF